The 32 T cell receptor beta chains given below trace back to one sample, sequenced in a study of T-cell memory formation after mild COVID-19. Each CDR3 protein gets one entry after TCRdb re-called the 5' RACE reads with MiXCR. Here the sample spans about 240,000 distinct CDR3 sequences, around a tenth being singletons. Sequencing was carried out using PBMCs or a T cell subset sorted from them (not recorded which). The source of these receptors is a man between 18 and 29 years old who had mild COVID-19 (a few samples of this study predate the infection). Cell type and time point are not known.

V and J are TRBV4-1 and TRBJ1-2; D is unclear. Germline values: CDR1 MGHRA, CDR2 YSYEKL. This CDR3 spans 17 amino acids. The V and J ends lost 0 bases and 3 bases respectively, with 17 bases between them. The CDR3 nucleotides read TGCGCCAGCAGCCAAGATTTAGGCAGGCTCGGGGACTATGGCTACACCTTC. Encoded protein: CASSQDLGRLGDYGYTF.

The chain combines TRBV6-1 with TRBJ2-1, with D maybe TRBD2 (6 bases). This CDR3 is built from 13 residues. CDR1 is MNHNS, CDR2 SASEGT, per germline. The V end was cut by 6 bases, the J end by 8 bases, with 14 bases between. The CDR3 DNA reads TGTGCCAGCAGGAGCGGGCGGGGCGATGAGCAGTTCTTC. This sequence encodes CASRSGRGDEQFF.

This clonotype was counted only a few times. The rearrangement links TRBV20-1 to TRBJ1-5; no definite D call. Trimming removed 4 bases at V and 4 bases at J, with 8 bases between. The CDR3 consists of 12 residues. Per the germline V gene, CDR1 is DFQATT and CDR2 is SNEGSKA (reference sequence). Here the CDR3 DNA reads TGCAGTGCTACCAACCCAAATCAGCCCCAGCATTTT. Its protein is CSATNPNQPQHF.

The table lists this clonotype with a few counts. This chain uses TRBV29-1 with TRBJ2-1, with 12 nucleotides matching TRBD2. This CDR3 has 14 amino acids. CDR1 is SQVTM, CDR2 ANQGSEA, per germline. The CDR3 loop is CSATGTSGYNEQFF. For the CDR3, the DNA is TGCAGTGCGACAGGGACTAGCGGGTACAATGAGCAGTTCTTC.

This clonotype was recorded at least ten times. The V call is TRBV3-1, the J call TRBJ2-3; 8 bases align to TRBD1. The CDR3 runs 17 residues. With V trimmed by 0 bases and J by 3 bases, 8 bases remained unmatched. Per germline, CDR1 LGHDT and CDR2 YNNKEL (reference sequence). Here the CDR3 DNA reads TGTGCCAGCAGCCAAGATGACAGGGGCCCGGGGACAGATACGCAGTATTTT. It translates to CASSQDDRGPGTDTQYF.

The chain combines TRBV19 with TRBJ1-6, with a possible D match to TRBD1 (6 bases). V dropped 1 base and J dropped 9 bases, with 16 bases sitting between them. The length of the CDR3 is 16 residues. The germline V gene encodes CDR1 LNHDA and CDR2 SQIVND (reference sequence). For the CDR3, the DNA is TGTGCCAGTAGTATAGCGAGGAGGACAGTCGGTTCACCCCTCCACTTT. It translates to CASSIARRTVGSPLHF. The full variable domain, in which reference TRBV19 and TRBJ1-6 provide the parts outside the CDR3, is DGGITQSPKYLFRKEGQNVTLSCEQNLNHDAMYWYRQDPGQGLRLIYYSQIVNDFQKGDIAEGYSVSREKKESFPLTVTSAQKNPTAFYLCASSIARRTVGSPLHFGNGTRLTVT.

The V and J genes are TRBV7-3 and TRBJ2-3, with a possible D match to TRBD1 (6 bases). The V end was cut by 5 bases, the J end by 4 bases, with 16 bases between. The germline V gene encodes CDR1 SGHTA and CDR2 FQGTGA. The CDR3 is 15 amino acids. CDR3 bases: TGTGCCAGCAGCCCCCAGGGGCTAGCAGCAGATACGCAGTATTTT. Its protein product is CASSPQGLAADTQYF.

This clonotype has only a few counts. This sequence joins TRBV20-1 and TRBJ2-5, with D maybe TRBD1 (6 bases). Germline V gives CDR1 DFQATT, CDR2 SNEGSKA (reference sequence). CDR3 length: 13 residues. Trimming took off 5 bases at V and 3 bases at J, with 13 bases between the two ends. The CDR3 region is CSAFHRAEETQYF. The CDR3 DNA follows: TGCAGTGCTTTCCACAGGGCTGAAGAGACCCAGTACTTC.

The CDR3 here is CASSLIPQSEKLFF. In DNA form, the CDR3 reads TGTGCCAGCAGCTTGATCCCTCAGTCTGAAAAACTGTTTTTT. The chain employs TRBV5-6 and TRBJ1-4; D not certain. Deletions cut 1 base from V and 7 bases from J, with 11 bases between. Germline CDR1 SGHDT, CDR2 YYEEEE. This CDR3 comprises 14 residues.

This clonotype has just a few counts. The chain recombines TRBV7-8 with TRBJ1-6; 8 bases match TRBD1. The CDR3 contains 16 residues. The germline CDR1 and CDR2 sequences are SGHVS and FQNEAQ. With V trimmed by 2 bases and J by 5 bases, 5 bases remained unmatched. CDR3 sequence reads: CASSLQGAGDNSPLHF. The CDR3 DNA follows: TGTGCCAGCAGCTTACAGGGGGCGGGGGATAATTCACCCCTCCACTTT. Complete variable domain (other parts from reference TRBV7-8 and TRBJ1-6): GAGVSQSPRYKVAKRGQDVALRCDPISGHVSLFWYQQALGQGPEFLTYFQNEAQLDKSGLPSDRFFAERPEGSVSTLKIQRTQQEDSAVYLCASSLQGAGDNSPLHFGNGTRLTVT.

This chain connects TRBV29-1 to TRBJ2-5; TRBD1 agrees at 8 bases. V lost 7 bases to trimming and J lost 5 bases; unmatched junction nucleotides: 9. The germline CDR1 and CDR2 sequences are SQVTM and ANQGSEA. The CDR3 covers 13 residues. Here the CDR3 reads CSGGLQGDETQYF. The CDR3 DNA sequence: TGCAGCGGCGGGTTACAGGGGGACGAGACCCAGTACTTC. Combining the CDR3 with reference TRBV29-1 and TRBJ2-5 gives the whole variable domain SAVISQKPSRDICQRGTSLTIQCQVDSQVTMMFWYRQQPGQSLTLIATANQGSEATYESGFVIDKFPISRPNLTFSTLTVSNMSPEDSSIYLCSGGLQGDETQYFGPGTRLLVL.

The chain employs TRBV29-1 and TRBJ2-2, with TRBD1 as a possible D gene (5 bases). V was trimmed by 4 bases and J by 4 bases, leaving 10 bases between them. CDR1 and CDR2 from the germline V gene are SQVTM and ANQGSEA. The CDR3 contains 13 residues. The CDR3 protein is CSVGGWGTGELFF. Written as DNA, the CDR3 is TGCAGCGTTGGGGGCTGGGGCACCGGGGAGCTGTTTTTT.

This clonotype was counted a few times. CDR3 bases: TGTGCCAGCAGCTTAGGTGCGGGGCAGAATTCACCCCTCCACTTT. This codes for CASSLGAGQNSPLHF. The rearrangement joins TRBV7-3 to TRBJ1-6; tentative D call: TRBD1 (5 bases). Germline CDR1 reads SGHTA; CDR2 reads FQGTGA. The CDR3 has 15 amino acids. V was trimmed by 2 bases and J by 7 bases, leaving 12 bases between them.

CDR3: CASSYLSGAEAFF. As DNA, the CDR3 is TGTGCCAGCAGTTACCTAAGCGGGGCTGAAGCTTTCTTT. The rearrangement joins TRBV6-5 to TRBJ1-1; D call uncertain. The germline gives CDR1 MNHEY, CDR2 SVGAGI. This CDR3 has 13 amino acids. Between the trimmed V and J ends, which lost 2 bases and 6 bases, there was a span of 10 bases.

This clonotype was counted ten times or more. The rearrangement joins TRBV7-6 to TRBJ2-1; no firm D call. V lost 4 bases and J 14 bases, leaving 12 bases between the germline ends. The CDR3 has 11 residues. Germline CDR1 is SGHVS and CDR2 is FNYEAQ. The DNA of the CDR3 is TGTGCCAGCAGCTCCGGCGTCCCTAAGTTCTTC. The encoded protein is CASSSGVPKFF.

The sample holds a few counts of this clonotype. This chain uses TRBV6-5 with TRBJ1-1, with D perhaps TRBD1 (5 bases). This CDR3 has 16 amino acids. V was pared by 6 bases and J by 7 bases, with 24 bases between. Germline assignment: CDR1 MNHEY and CDR2 SVGAGI. CDR3 DNA sequence: TGTGCCAGCAGGCAGGCGGGACCGTACTTAACAGGTGAAGCTTTCTTT. Encoded protein: CASRQAGPYLTGEAFF.

The rearrangement links TRBV4-3 to TRBJ2-3; tentatively, D is TRBD1 or TRBD2 (5 bases each). The germline gives CDR1 LGHNA, CDR2 YSLEER. The CDR3 runs 16 residues. V was cut by 4 bases and J by 0 bases, with 14 bases left in between. CDR3 coding DNA: TGCGCCAGCAGCCCTAGGGCCGGGGCTAGCACAGATACGCAGTATTTT. It is translated as CASSPRAGASTDTQYF.

This clonotype appeared a few times. This chain connects TRBV12-3 or TRBV12-4 to TRBJ1-6; TRBD1 matches at 7 bases. With V trimmed by 5 bases and J by 9 bases, 7 bases remained unmatched. The length of the CDR3 is 14 residues. CDR3 loop: CASSHGTVGSPLHF. As DNA, the CDR3 is TGTGCCAGCAGTCACGGGACAGTTGGTTCACCCCTCCACTTT.

This chain uses TRBV12-3 or TRBV12-4 with TRBJ1-5; D is uncertain. The ends were cut back, 3 bases at V and 4 bases at J, with 4 bases in the middle. The CDR3 totals 12 residues. CDR3 DNA: TGTGCCAGCAGTTTGCCGAATCAGCCCCAGCATTTT. As protein: CASSLPNQPQHF.

This clonotype was found many times. This chain joins TRBV20-1 and TRBJ2-4; possibly TRBD2 for D (5 bases). The CDR3 has 13 residues. The germline V and J ends were trimmed by 4 bases and 8 bases, with 15 bases remaining between them. CDR1 DFQATT and CDR2 SNEGSKA come from the germline V gene (reference sequence). CDR3 region: CSATSSGRDIQYF. Here the CDR3 DNA reads TGCAGTGCTACTAGCTCTGGAAGGGACATTCAGTACTTC.

This clonotype was seen a handful of times. CDR3 protein: CAISGQGGEQYV. The CDR3, as DNA: TGTGCCATCAGTGGGCAGGGGGGCGAGCAGTACGTC. The genes are TRBV10-3 and TRBJ2-7; D might be TRBD1 (7 bases). The length of the CDR3 is 12 residues. Germline V gene lookup returns CDR1 ENHRY and CDR2 SYGVKD. V lost 4 bases and J 6 bases, leaving 10 bases between the germline ends.

This clonotype was observed a handful of times. The chain is built from TRBV7-9 and TRBJ2-7; 7 bases match TRBD2. Germline trimming cut 5 bases from V and 5 bases from J; bases unmatched to any gene: 15. The CDR3 covers 16 residues. The V gene's germline CDR1 is SEHNR and CDR2 FQNEAQ (reference sequence). The CDR3 loop is CASSHPGGRGTNEQYF. CDR3 nucleotides: TGTGCCAGCAGCCACCCTGGTGGGAGGGGAACAAACGAGCAGTACTTC.

V usage is TRBV20-1 and J usage is TRBJ1-6, with D perhaps TRBD1 (5 bases). The CDR3 is made up of 16 amino acids. V shed 3 bases and J shed 14 bases, with 26 bases lying between them. Per the germline V gene, CDR1 is DFQATT and CDR2 is SNEGSKA (reference sequence). The CDR3 region has the DNA TGCAGTGCTAGTCCCACTGACAGTAGCCCTAGATTGGCCCTCCACTTT. Protein: CSASPTDSSPRLALHF.

In this sample, this clonotype turned up a few times. The chain links TRBV7-6 to TRBJ2-4; D assignment may be TRBD1 or TRBD2 (6 bases each). Trimming removed 3 bases from V and 3 bases from J, with 18 bases in between. The CDR3 totals 17 residues. The germline gives CDR1 SGHVS, CDR2 FNYEAQ. The CDR3, as DNA: TGTGCCAGCAGCTTCTACGGGGGCAGGGCAAACAAAAACATTCAGTACTTC. Translation gives CASSFYGGRANKNIQYF.

This clonotype occurred a few times. The chain uses TRBV4-1 and TRBJ2-3; D remains ambiguous. The CDR3 has 16 residues. CDR1 and CDR2 (germline): MGHRA, YSYEKL. Deletions cut 0 bases from V and 0 bases from J, with 10 bases between. The chain's CDR3 is CASSQDRALSTDTQYF. DNA for the CDR3: TGCGCCAGCAGCCAAGATCGCGCTCTAAGCACAGATACGCAGTATTTT.

J is TRBJ1-3 and V is TRBV5-6; the D gene is possibly TRBD1 (6 bases). CDR1 is SGHDT, CDR2 YYEEEE, per germline. The V gene lost 4 bases and the J gene lost 8 bases, with 13 bases spanning the gap. The CDR3 has 13 amino acids. The DNA of the CDR3 is TGTGCCAGCAGCATCGGACAGAAGGACACCATATATTTT. Residues: CASSIGQKDTIYF.

In this sample, this clonotype turned up a few times. The rearrangement joins TRBV5-1 to TRBJ2-3; D possibly corresponds to TRBD1 (6 bases). CDR1 SGHRS and CDR2 YFSETQ come from the germline V gene. The CDR3 is 15 residues long. V was shortened by 4 bases and J by 9 bases, with 21 bases between the two germline ends. CDR3: CASSRSPDRQGTQYF. DNA of the CDR3: TGCGCCAGCAGCAGGTCCCCGGATAGGCAGGGGACGCAGTATTTT.

This clonotype came up a few times. The rearrangement links TRBV5-1 to TRBJ2-1; 7 bases line up with TRBD1. V trimming: 6 bases; J trimming: 4 bases; junction bases outside the gene matches: 4. Germline V CDR1 and CDR2: SGHRS, YFSETQ. The CDR3 sequence is 13 residues long. This CDR3 is CASTRDSYNEQFF. The CDR3 DNA is TGCGCCAGCACACGGGACAGTTACAATGAGCAGTTCTTC.

The chain employs TRBV4-1 and TRBJ1-2; D perhaps matches TRBD1 (5 bases). Germline lookup yields CDR1 MGHRA and CDR2 YSYEKL. V shed 1 base and J shed 3 bases, with 18 bases lying between them. This CDR3 is built from 17 residues. CDR3 sequence (DNA): TGCGCCAGCAGCCAAGTTATGGGGACTGAAGAGTACTATGGCTACACCTTC. This encodes CASSQVMGTEEYYGYTF.

This clonotype showed up many times. The chain is built from TRBV11-2 and TRBJ2-7, with D maybe TRBD2 (6 bases). CDR1 is SGHAT, CDR2 FQNNGV, per germline. The ends were cut back, 2 bases at V and 9 bases at J, with 11 bases in the middle. The CDR3 runs 12 residues. CDR3 residues: CASSLSGHSQYV. Written as DNA, the CDR3 is TGTGCCAGCAGCTTAAGCGGGCATTCGCAGTACGTC.

V usage is TRBV7-9 and J usage is TRBJ2-5; D may be TRBD1 or TRBD2 (5 bases each). The germline V and J ends were trimmed by 9 bases and 6 bases, with 11 bases remaining between them. There are 11 residues in the CDR3. Germline loops: CDR1 SEHNR, CDR2 FQNEAQ (reference sequence). The CDR3, as DNA: TGTGCCAGTCTGGGGGAAAAGACCCAGTACTTC. This codes for CASLGEKTQYF.

The table lists this clonotype with a few counts. This chain joins TRBV6-2 or TRBV6-3 and TRBJ2-1; 8 nucleotides align to TRBD2. From germline, CDR1 is MNHEY and CDR2 SVGEGT. Trimming cost V 5 bases and J 2 bases; bases outside gene matches: 5. The length of the CDR3 is 15 residues. CDR3 sequence: CASSRPGGPYNEQFF. CDR3 nucleotides: TGTGCCAGCAGTCGACCGGGGGGGCCCTACAATGAGCAGTTCTTC.